This T cell receptor beta chain was identified in a study of vaccination and CD4 T cells after COVID-19. For this clonotype: Its antigen is undetermined.

An Oncomine TCR Beta short-read assay was used to sequence the DNA from cultured CD4+ T cells. Via MiXCR, TCRdb re-called the PCR reads, giving one row per CDR3 protein. The sample lists some 10,000 distinct CDR3 sequences, more than 70% occurring once. Treatment defined: roughly 11-day PBMC culture with coronavirus spike peptide pools or control peptides (ViraFEST assay). Per well, approximately 2 million PBMCs were cultured in the presence of roughly 10 IU/ml IL-2 and roughly 10 ug/ml peptide pools. What was sequenced was CD4+ T cells from blood, cultured in vitro. The clonotype originates from a human donor who had recovered from COVID-19.

In DNA, the CDR3 is TGTGCCAGCAGCCGGGACAGGGTGGCCAGGAACATTCAGTACTTC. It encodes CASSRDRVARNIQYF. This chain connects TRBV5-6 to TRBJ2-4; 9 nucleotides match TRBD1. CDR3 length: 15 amino acids. The germline gives CDR1 SGHDT, CDR2 YYEEEE. Losses at the gene ends were 4 bases for V and 7 bases for J; bases not matched to a gene: 9. Full variable domain (remainder filled in from reference TRBV5-6 and TRBJ2-4): DAGVTQSPTHLIKTRGQQVTLRCSPKSGHDTVSWYQQALGQGPQFIFQYYEEEERQRGNFPDRFSGHQFPNYSSELNVNALLLGDSALYLCASSRDRVARNIQYFGAGTRLSVL.